Below are 27 T cell receptor beta chains sequenced from a single sample in a study of blood T cell repertoires in COVID-19. The method was immunoSEQ multiplex PCR; TCRdb's version includes in-frame clones alone and lacks a portion of them. The sample lists some 360,000 clones, approximately 90% seen once, with approximately 4.1% in the top ten. The sample comprised peripheral blood. Receptors originate from a woman aged 55-69 years with COVID-19, enrolled during active disease.

The chain links TRBV5-8 to TRBJ1-2; TRBD1 matches at 8 bases. V was pared by 0 bases and J by 4 bases, with 11 bases of the junction left unmatched. Germline CDR1 SGHTS, CDR2 YDEGEE. The CDR3 runs to 17 residues. CDR3 sequence: CASSLAKTGVPGYGYTF. The CDR3 nucleotides read TGTGCCAGCAGCTTGGCCAAGACAGGGGTCCCAGGCTATGGCTACACCTTC.

The chain uses TRBV27 and TRBJ1-1, with D uncertain. Looked up from germline, CDR1 is MNHEY and CDR2 is SMNVEV (reference sequence). The CDR3 is 12 amino acids. Trimming removed 2 bases at V and 6 bases at J, with 7 bases between. The CDR3 region is CASSLLGAEAFF. The CDR3 region has the DNA TGTGCCAGCAGTTTACTCGGGGCTGAAGCTTTCTTT.

The sample holds one count of this clone. This chain connects TRBV5-1 to TRBJ1-1; unclear D gene. V was cut by 0 bases and J by 1 base, with 10 bases left in between. The germline V gene has CDR1 SGHRS and CDR2 YFSETQ. The length of the CDR3 is 15 residues. Written as DNA, the CDR3 is TGCGCCAGCAGCTTGGAAGCGGTATCGAACACTGAAGCTTTCTTT. It translates to CASSLEAVSNTEAFF. Looking up the rest from reference TRBV5-1 and TRBJ1-1 gives the full variable domain: KAGVTQTPRYLIKTRGQQVTLSCSPISGHRSVSWYQQTPGQGLQFLFEYFSETQRNKGNFPGRFSGRQFSNSRSEMNVSTLELGDSALYLCASSLEAVSNTEAFFGQGTRLTVV.

The chain carries TRBV24-1 and TRBJ2-7; possible D gene TRBD2, 5 bases. V was trimmed by 4 bases and J by 2 bases, leaving 17 bases between them. From germline, CDR1 is KGHDR and CDR2 SFDVKD. The CDR3 runs to 16 residues. For the CDR3, the DNA is TGTGCCACCAGTGACCTACGGGCCCGGGAAGCCTACGAGCAGTACTTC. It is translated as CATSDLRAREAYEQYF.

V and J are TRBV6-7 and TRBJ1-1; a possible D gene is TRBD1 (6 bases). TRBV6-7 is annotated as an ORF whose role is uncertain. CDR3 length equals 12 residues. Trimming took 1 base from V and 6 from J, leaving 6 bases between them. CDR3 residues: CASSYWTAEAFF. CDR3 in DNA: TGTGCCAGCAGTTACTGGACAGCTGAAGCTTTCTTT.

V and J are TRBV28 and TRBJ2-3; TRBD1 matches 10 bases. V trimming: 3 bases; J trimming: 1 base; junction bases outside the gene matches: 4. CDR3 length: 16 amino acids. Germline loops: CDR1 MDHEN, CDR2 SYDVKM. The CDR3 protein is CASSFLGTGGTDTQYF. The CDR3, as DNA: TGTGCCAGCAGTTTCCTCGGGACAGGGGGCACAGATACGCAGTATTTT.

V and J are TRBV15 and TRBJ2-5, with D unclear. Trimming took 0 bases from V and 5 from J, leaving 19 bases between them. The V gene's germline CDR1 is LNHNV and CDR2 YYDKDF (reference sequence). This CDR3 has 17 amino acids. The CDR3 here is CATSREGSRPATETQYF. CDR3 DNA: TGTGCCACCAGCAGAGAAGGAAGTAGGCCAGCGACGGAGACCCAGTACTTC.

The chain combines TRBV30 with TRBJ1-5, with unresolved D. Per germline, CDR1 GTSNPN and CDR2 SVGIG (reference sequence). Trimming took off 3 bases at V and 4 bases at J, with 10 bases between the two ends. The length of the CDR3 is 13 residues. DNA for the CDR3: TGTGCCTGGAGGGCGGCGCCGAATCAGCCCCAGCATTTT. Protein: CAWRAAPNQPQHF.

V usage is TRBV18 and J usage is TRBJ1-1; D perhaps matches TRBD1 (5 bases). Germline V gene data show CDR1 as KGHSH and CDR2 as LQKENI. The CDR3 loop spans 15 amino acids. V was shortened by 6 bases and J by 0 bases, with 14 bases between the two germline ends. CDR3: CASSSAGMVNTEAFF. Written as DNA, the CDR3 is TGTGCCAGCTCGTCGGCAGGGATGGTGAACACTGAAGCTTTCTTT.

The chain has TRBV11-2 and TRBJ1-1; 9 positions match TRBD1. In germline, CDR1 is SGHAT, CDR2 FQNNGV. This CDR3 has 17 amino acids. V lost 5 bases and J lost 2; bases outside the gene matches: 12. DNA for the CDR3: TGTGCCAGCAGCACCCGCCCCCCGGGACAGGGAAACACTGAAGCTTTCTTT. This translates into CASSTRPPGQGNTEAFF.

The gene calls are TRBV6-2 or TRBV6-3 and TRBJ2-7; 10 positions match TRBD2. This CDR3 comprises 16 residues. With 6 bases clipped from V and 7 bases from J, the junction kept 15 bases outside the gene matches. Germline V gene sequence: CDR1 MNHEY, CDR2 SVGEGT. In DNA form, the CDR3 reads TGTGCCAGCAGCCCGATCGACGCTAGCGGGGGTGGAGAGCAGTACTTC. Residues: CASSPIDASGGGEQYF.

Only one count was recorded for this clone. The CDR3 nucleotides are TGTGCCAGCAGCCGCCAGGTGGGCGGGGTTAACAATGAGCAGTTCTTC. Its translation is CASSRQVGGVNNEQFF. This chain links TRBV3-1 (or the pseudogene TRBV3-2) with TRBJ2-1; TRBD2 might be the D (6 bases). Germline values: CDR1 LGHDT, CDR2 YNNKEL (reference sequence). V gave up 4 bases and J gave up 5 bases, with 18 bases separating them. The CDR3 loop spans 16 amino acids.

This clone was recorded a few times. The chain recombines TRBV29-1 with TRBJ1-5; D is perhaps TRBD1 (6 bases). The CDR3 is 12 residues long. Germline V gene sequence: CDR1 SQVTM, CDR2 ANQGSEA. Trimming removed 6 bases at V and 7 bases at J, with 13 bases between. The DNA for the CDR3 is TGCAGCGTAACAGGGCCGGGGCAGCCCCAGCATTTT. Protein sequence: CSVTGPGQPQHF.

CDR3 loop: CASSLVVSQETQYF. In nucleotides, the CDR3 is TGCGCCAGCAGCTTGGTGGTCAGCCAAGAGACCCAGTACTTC. The chain combines TRBV5-1 with TRBJ2-5, with D unclear. The CDR3 loop spans 14 amino acids. Trimming pared 0 bases from V and 1 base from J, leaving 7 bases between. Germline CDR1 SGHRS, CDR2 YFSETQ.

The rearrangement joins TRBV5-1 to TRBJ1-1, with a weak D call TRBD1 (5 bases). This CDR3 region has 14 residues. Between the trimmed V and J ends, which lost 6 bases and 1 base, there was a span of 13 bases. Germline V gene data show CDR1 as SGHRS and CDR2 as YFSETQ. The CDR3 spells CASTPWQGNTEAFF. CDR3 nucleotides: TGCGCCAGCACCCCGTGGCAGGGGAACACTGAAGCTTTCTTT.

This clone has only a few counts. This chain connects TRBV11-3 to TRBJ1-6; TRBD1 aligns across 10 bases. Germline V gene sequence: CDR1 SGHNT, CDR2 YENEEA. J was trimmed by 8 bases and V by 5 bases; bases with no gene match: 3. The CDR3 spans 14 residues. CDR3 in amino acids: CASSAGTGDSPLHF. The CDR3 region has the DNA TGTGCCAGCAGCGCTGGGACAGGGGATTCACCCCTCCACTTT.

The chain joins TRBV5-4 to TRBJ2-7; 9 bases are a match to TRBD1. CDR1 is SGHNT, CDR2 YYREEE, per germline (reference sequence). This CDR3 is 15 amino acids long. The V segment lost 9 bases and the J segment 1 base; nucleotides outside the gene matches: 11. The CDR3 nucleotides are TGTGCCACCACTCCTTCGGGACAGGGATCCTACGAGCAGTACTTC. Translating gives CATTPSGQGSYEQYF.

This chain connects TRBV9 to TRBJ2-1, with TRBD2 matching 10 bases. Germline V gene sequence: CDR1 SGDLS, CDR2 YYNGEE. The CDR3 sequence is 20 residues long. The trim removed 4 bases at V and 0 bases at J, leaving 16 bases unmatched. Here the CDR3 reads CASSLGGLARFTSSYNEQFF. The CDR3 bases are TGTGCCAGCAGCCTAGGGGGACTAGCGAGGTTTACAAGCTCCTACAATGAGCAGTTCTTC.

This sequence joins TRBV15 and TRBJ1-3, with 7 nucleotides matching TRBD1. This CDR3 spans 17 amino acids. Losses at the gene ends were 6 bases for V and 6 bases for J; bases not matched to a gene: 17. The V gene's germline CDR1 is LNHNV and CDR2 YYDKDF (reference sequence). CDR3 sequence: CATSTGTTGTALNTIYF. The CDR3 bases are TGTGCCACCAGTACCGGAACAACGGGGACAGCTTTAAACACCATATATTTT.

The V and J genes are TRBV5-1 and TRBJ1-4; D is undetermined. There are 15 residues in the CDR3. The ends were cut back, 6 bases at V and 0 bases at J, with 12 bases in the middle. Germline CDR1 SGHRS, CDR2 YFSETQ. CDR3 DNA: TGCGCCAGCAAAAATACAGATGCAACTAATGAAAAACTGTTTTTT. It encodes CASKNTDATNEKLFF.

In this sample, this clone turned up a few times. The chain combines TRBV6-5 with TRBJ2-1; 8 nucleotides align to TRBD1. From germline, CDR1 is MNHEY and CDR2 SVGAGI. CDR3 size: 13 residues. J was trimmed by 8 bases and V by 5 bases; bases with no gene match: 5. CDR3 coding DNA: TGTGCCAGCAGTCGGACAGGGAAAGATGAGCAGTTCTTC. It codes for CASSRTGKDEQFF.

This rearrangement joins TRBV9 to TRBJ2-5, with 10 positions matching TRBD2. CDR3 length: 17 amino acids. CDR1 and CDR2 (germline): SGDLS, YYNGEE. The V and J ends lost 4 bases and 5 bases, in that order; junction bases with no gene match: 14. The chain's CDR3 is CASSLGGGLAGDETQYF. The CDR3 nucleotides are TGTGCCAGCAGCCTGGGTGGTGGGCTAGCGGGGGATGAGACCCAGTACTTC. Filled out from reference TRBV9 and TRBJ2-5, the complete variable domain reads DSGVTQTPKHLITATGQRVTLRCSPRSGDLSVYWYQQSLDQGLQFLIQYYNGEERAKGNILERFSAQQFPDLHSELNLSSLELGDSALYFCASSLGGGLAGDETQYFGPGTRLLVL.

Only one count was recorded for this clone. The chain carries TRBV15 and TRBJ2-1; tentatively, D is TRBD1 (6 bases). Trimming took 0 bases from V and 2 from J, leaving 11 bases between them. Germline CDR1 and CDR2: LNHNV and YYDKDF (reference sequence). This CDR3 region has 16 residues. Written as DNA, the CDR3 is TGTGCCACCAGCAGAGATAAGGGGGTGGCCTACAATGAGCAGTTCTTC. Encoded protein: CATSRDKGVAYNEQFF. The full variable domain, its missing parts supplied by reference TRBV15 and TRBJ2-1, is DAMVIQNPRYQVTQFGKPVTLSCSQTLNHNVMYWYQQKSSQAPKLLFHYYDKDFNNEADTPDNFQSRRPNTSFCFLDIRSPGLGDTAMYLCATSRDKGVAYNEQFFGPGTRLTVL.

This chain joins TRBV10-3 and TRBJ1-2; the match to TRBD1 covers 7 bases. The germline CDR1 and CDR2 sequences are ENHRY and SYGVKD. Trimming took 5 bases from V and 5 from J; bases not matched to a gene: 8. The CDR3 loop spans 14 amino acids. Written as DNA, the CDR3 is TGTGCCATCAGTCTCCGGGACAGTGCTTATGGCTACACCTTC. Translation gives CAISLRDSAYGYTF.

This chain connects TRBV5-1 to TRBJ1-2; D unresolved. Germline CDR1 and CDR2: SGHRS and YFSETQ. This CDR3 region has 13 residues. V was shortened by 1 base and J by 5 bases, with 9 bases between the two germline ends. The CDR3 DNA is TGCGCCAGCAGCTTGCGGGTTACTTATGGCTACACCTTC. Translation: CASSLRVTYGYTF.

This clone came up a few times. This chain connects TRBV7-6 to TRBJ2-2; TRBD1 might be the D (6 bases). The V gene's germline CDR1 is SGHVS and CDR2 FNYEAQ. CDR3 length: 15 amino acids. V was pared by 6 bases and J by 1 base, with 12 bases between. The CDR3 loop is CASSTGTMNTGELFF. Here the CDR3 DNA reads TGTGCCAGCAGTACCGGGACAATGAACACCGGGGAGCTGTTTTTT.

The rearrangement links TRBV6-1 to TRBJ1-5; 7 bases agree with TRBD1. The germline V gene has CDR1 MNHNS and CDR2 SASEGT. The CDR3 has 15 amino acids. V gave up 3 bases and J gave up 0 bases; unmatched junction bases: 2. CDR3 sequence: CASSETGHSNQPQHF. The CDR3 bases are TGTGCCAGCAGTGAGACAGGGCATAGCAATCAGCCCCAGCATTTT.